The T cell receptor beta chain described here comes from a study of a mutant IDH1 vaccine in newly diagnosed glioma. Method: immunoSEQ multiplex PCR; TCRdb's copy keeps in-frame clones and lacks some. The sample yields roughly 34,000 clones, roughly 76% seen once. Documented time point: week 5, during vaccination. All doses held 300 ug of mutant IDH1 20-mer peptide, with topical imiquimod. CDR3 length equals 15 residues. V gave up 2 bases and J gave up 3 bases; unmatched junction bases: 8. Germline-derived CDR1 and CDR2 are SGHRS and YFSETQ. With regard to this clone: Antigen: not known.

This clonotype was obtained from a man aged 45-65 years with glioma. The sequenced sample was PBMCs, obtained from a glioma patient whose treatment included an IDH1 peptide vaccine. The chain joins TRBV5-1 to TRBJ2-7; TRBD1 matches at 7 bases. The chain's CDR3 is CASSFSLTGVYEQYF. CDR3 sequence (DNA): TGCGCCAGCAGCTTTTCCCTCACAGGGGTCTACGAGCAGTACTTC. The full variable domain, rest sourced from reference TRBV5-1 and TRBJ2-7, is KAGVTQTPRYLIKTRGQQVTLSCSPISGHRSVSWYQQTPGQGLQFLFEYFSETQRNKGNFPGRFSGRQFSNSRSEMNVSTLELGDSALYLCASSFSLTGVYEQYFGPGTRLTVT.